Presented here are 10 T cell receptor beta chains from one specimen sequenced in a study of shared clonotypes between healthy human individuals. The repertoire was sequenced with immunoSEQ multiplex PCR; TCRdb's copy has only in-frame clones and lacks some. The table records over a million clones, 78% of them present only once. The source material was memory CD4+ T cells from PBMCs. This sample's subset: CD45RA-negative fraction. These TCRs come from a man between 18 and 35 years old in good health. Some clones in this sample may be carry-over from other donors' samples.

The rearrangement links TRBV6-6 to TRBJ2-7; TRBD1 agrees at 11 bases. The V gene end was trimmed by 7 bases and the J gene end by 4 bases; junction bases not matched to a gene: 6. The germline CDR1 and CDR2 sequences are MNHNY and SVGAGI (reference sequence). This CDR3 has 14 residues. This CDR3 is CASNYGQGAYEQYF. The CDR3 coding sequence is TGTGCCAGCAACTACGGACAGGGGGCTTACGAGCAGTACTTC.

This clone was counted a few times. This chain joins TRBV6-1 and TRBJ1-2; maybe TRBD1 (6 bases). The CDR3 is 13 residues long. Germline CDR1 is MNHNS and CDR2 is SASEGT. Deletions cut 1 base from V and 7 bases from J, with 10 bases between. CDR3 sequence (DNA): TGTGCCAGCAGTGAAGTTCGGGGGGCTGGCTACACCTTC. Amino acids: CASSEVRGAGYTF.

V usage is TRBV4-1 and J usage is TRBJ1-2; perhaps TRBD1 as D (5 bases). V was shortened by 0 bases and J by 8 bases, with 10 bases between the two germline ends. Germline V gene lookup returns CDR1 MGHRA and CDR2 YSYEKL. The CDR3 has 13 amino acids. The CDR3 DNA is TGCGCCAGCAGCCAAGACGGGGACCGGGGCTACACCTTC. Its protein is CASSQDGDRGYTF.

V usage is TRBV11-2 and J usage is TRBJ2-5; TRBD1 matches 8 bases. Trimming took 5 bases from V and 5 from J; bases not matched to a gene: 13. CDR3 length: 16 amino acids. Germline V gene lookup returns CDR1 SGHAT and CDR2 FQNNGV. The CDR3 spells CASSQRRQGRRETQYF. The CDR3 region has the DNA TGTGCCAGCAGCCAGCGACGACAGGGGCGTAGGGAGACCCAGTACTTC.

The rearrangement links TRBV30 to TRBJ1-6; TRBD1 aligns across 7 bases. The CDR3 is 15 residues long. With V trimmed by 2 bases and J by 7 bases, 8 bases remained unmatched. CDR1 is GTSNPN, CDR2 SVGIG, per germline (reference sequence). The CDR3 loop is CAWSLVGRGNSPLHF. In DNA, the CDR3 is TGTGCCTGGAGTTTGGTAGGCAGGGGGAATTCACCCCTCCACTTT.

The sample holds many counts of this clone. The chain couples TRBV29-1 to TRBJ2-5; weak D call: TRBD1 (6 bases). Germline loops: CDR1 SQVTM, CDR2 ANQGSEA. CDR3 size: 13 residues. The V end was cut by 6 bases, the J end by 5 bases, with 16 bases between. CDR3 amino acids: CSVRQARWETQYF. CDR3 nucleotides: TGCAGCGTGAGACAGGCCCGCTGGGAGACCCAGTACTTC.

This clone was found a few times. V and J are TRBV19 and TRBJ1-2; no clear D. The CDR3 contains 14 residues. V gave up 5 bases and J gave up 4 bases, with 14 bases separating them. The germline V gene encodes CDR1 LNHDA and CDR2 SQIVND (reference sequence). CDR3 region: CASSPQVQGYGYTF. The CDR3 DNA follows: TGTGCCAGTAGTCCCCAGGTTCAAGGCTATGGCTACACCTTC.

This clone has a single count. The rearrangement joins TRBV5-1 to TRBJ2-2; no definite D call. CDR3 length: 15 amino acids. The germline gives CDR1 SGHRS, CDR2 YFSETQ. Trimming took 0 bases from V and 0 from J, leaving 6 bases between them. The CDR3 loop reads CASSLERANTGELFF. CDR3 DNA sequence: TGCGCCAGCAGCTTGGAAAGGGCGAACACCGGGGAGCTGTTTTTT.

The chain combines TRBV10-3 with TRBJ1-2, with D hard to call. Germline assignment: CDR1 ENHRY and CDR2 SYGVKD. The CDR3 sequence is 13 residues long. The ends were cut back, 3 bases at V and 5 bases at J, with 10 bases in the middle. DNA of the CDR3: TGTGCCATCAGTGAATTTAGGGAATATGGCTACACCTTC. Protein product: CAISEFREYGYTF.

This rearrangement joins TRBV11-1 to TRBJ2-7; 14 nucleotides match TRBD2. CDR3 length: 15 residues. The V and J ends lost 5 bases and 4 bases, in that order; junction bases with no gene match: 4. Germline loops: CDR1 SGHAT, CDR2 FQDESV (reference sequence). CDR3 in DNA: TGTGCCAGCAGCCGAGGGACTAGCGGGAGTTACGAGCAGTACTTC. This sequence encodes CASSRGTSGSYEQYF. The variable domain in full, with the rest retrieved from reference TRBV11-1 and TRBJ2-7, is EAEVAQSPRYKITEKSQAVAFWCDPISGHATLYWYRQILGQGPELLVQFQDESVVDDSQLPKDRFSAERLKGVDSTLKIQPAELGDSAMYLCASSRGTSGSYEQYFGPGTRLTVT.